The entry below gives a single T cell receptor (beta chain) sequence along with its context. The CDR3 spans 14 residues. Germline V gene data show CDR1 as SGHNT and CDR2 as YYREEE (reference sequence). V was clipped by 4 bases and J by 0 bases, with 11 bases between them. This record belongs to a study of shared clonotypes between healthy human individuals. Study details: The donors, a couple of women and a few men, were aged 18 to 49.

Some 30,000 T cell genomes (around 200 ng DNA) went into each sorted-subset replicate. Generated by immunoSEQ multiplex PCR, the TCRdb table keeps only in-frame clones and is missing some. The table lists over a million clones, around 78% of them singletons. Sample: memory CD4+ T cells from PBMCs. Documented subset: CD45RA-negative fraction. The chain has TRBV5-4 and TRBJ2-7; D perhaps matches TRBD2 (5 bases). The sequence derives from a man between 18 and 35 years old in good health. Some clones in this sample may be carry-over from other donors' samples. The CDR3 bases are TGTGCCAGCAGCAGACCCGGGGACTCCTACGAGCAGTACTTC. Translated: CASSRPGDSYEQYF.